The rows below give T cell receptor beta chains drawn from one sample of a study of OX40 agonist ivuxolimab in advanced cancers. Assay used: immunoSEQ multiplex PCR; TCRdb lists only in-frame clones, some missing. The sample holds under 80,000 clones, around 87% seen once. Source: CD4+ or CD8+ T cells sorted from blood, taken in a trial of the OX40 agonist ivuxolimab. All receptors come from an adult with an advanced solid tumor such as melanoma, head and neck, liver or kidney cancer. The CDR3 runs from the conserved cysteine through the conserved F or W. The D gene is left open where the match is weak. Not every row has a clone size; where given, it reads once, few, many or a size class.

CDR3 length,V gene,D gene,clone size,J gene,CDR3 DNA,CDR3 protein
14,TRBV11-3,-,-,TRBJ2-7,TGTGCCAGCAGCTTAGGGCGGTTTCCCTACGAGCAGTACTTC,CASSLGRFPYEQYF
16,TRBV28,-,-,TRBJ2-3,TGTGCCAGCAGTTTGGGGGCAGGGATCGTCACAGATACGCAGTATTTT,CASSLGAGIVTDTQYF
15,TRBV28,-,-,TRBJ1-4,TGTGCCAGCAGTTTACGGGCCTGGGTTAATGAAAAACTGTTTTTT,CASSLRAWVNEKLFF
12,TRBV29-1,-,-,TRBJ1-1,TGCAGCGTGATCCGGGGGGTCACTGAAGCTTTCTTT,CSVIRGVTEAFF
13,TRBV19,-,-,TRBJ1-3,TGTGCCAGTAAGAGGGTTTTGGGTAACACCATGTATTTT,CASKRVLGNTMYF
13,TRBV28,-,-,TRBJ1-1,TGTGCCAGCAGTTTACTTACAGGCTTTGGAGCTTTCTTT,CASSLLTGFGAFF
13,TRBV7-2,-,-,TRBJ2-5,TGTGCCAGCAGTCGGGTGATGCAAGAGACCCAGTACTTC,CASSRVMQETQYF
16,TRBV7-9,TRBD1,-,TRBJ1-2,TGTGCCAGCAGCCGAGTGGCGACCGGGACAGGGGGTACCTACACCTTC,CASSRVATGTGGTYTF
12,TRBV7-9,-,-,TRBJ2-7,TGTGCCAGCAGCTTAGGGCCCAACGAGCAGTACTTC,CASSLGPNEQYF
14,TRBV5-6,-,-,TRBJ1-3,TGTGCCAGCAGCTTTGGTACCTGGGTGGACACCATATATTTT,CASSFGTWVDTIYF
11,TRBV7-6,-,-,TRBJ2-5,TGTGCCAGCAGCTACCAAGAGACCCAGTACTTC,CASSYQETQYF
15,TRBV4-1,-,-,TRBJ2-5,TGCGCCAGCAGCCAAGTCGGGGTGACCGAGGAGACCCAGTACTTC,CASSQVGVTEETQYF
16,TRBV4-1,TRBD2,-,TRBJ2-1,TGCGCCAGCAGCCAACTAGCGGGAAGCTCCTACAATGAGCAGTTCTTC,CASSQLAGSSYNEQFF
16,TRBV4-3,-,-,TRBJ2-4,TGCGCCAGCAGCCAAATGGTGGACCTAGCCAAAAACATTCAGTACTTC,CASSQMVDLAKNIQYF
16,TRBV5-1,TRBD2,-,TRBJ2-1,TGCGCCAGCCAAACCCTTATAGCGGGGGGAAACAATGAGCAGTTCTTC,CASQTLIAGGNNEQFF
14,TRBV28,TRBD1,-,TRBJ2-7,TGTGCCAGCGCTCCGGGACAGATGTCCTACGAGCAGTACTTC,CASAPGQMSYEQYF
16,TRBV4-1,TRBD1,-,TRBJ2-7,TGCGCCAGCAGTCCGGCCTCCGGGACAGGCCACTACGAGCAGTACTTC,CASSPASGTGHYEQYF
14,TRBV2,-,-,TRBJ2-7,TGTGCCAGCAGTGAGGGCAGGGCCCCCTACGAGCAGTACTTC,CASSEGRAPYEQYF
11,TRBV29-1,-,-,TRBJ2-1,TGCAGCGTGGGGGGCCGCGATGAGCAGTTCTTC,CSVGGRDEQFF
14,TRBV2,-,-,TRBJ1-5,TGTGCCAGCAGTGAATCGGGGGGGGGTCAGCCCCAGCATTTT,CASSESGGGQPQHF
17,TRBV7-3,-,-,TRBJ2-1,TGTGCCAGCAGCTACTCCCCCTCCGATCCCCTCGGTGATGAGCAGTTCTTC,CASSYSPSDPLGDEQFF
15,TRBV6-6,-,-,TRBJ2-7,TGTGCCAGCACCTACAACAGGGGAGGGGGCTACGAGCAGTACTTC,CASTYNRGGGYEQYF
15,TRBV6-5,TRBD1,-,TRBJ1-6,TGTGCCAGCAGTTACGGGGCAGGGGGTAATTCACCCCTCCACTTT,CASSYGAGGNSPLHF
14,TRBV7-9,TRBD1,-,TRBJ2-4,TGTGCCAGCAGCAAAAGACAGGGGAGAAACATTCAGTACTTC,CASSKRQGRNIQYF
12,TRBV5-5,-,medium-sized,TRBJ2-7,TGTGCCAGCAGCCTTGGAGGCTACGAGCAGTACTTC,CASSLGGYEQYF
15,TRBV27,TRBD1,-,TRBJ1-5,TGTGCCAGCAGCTCGGGACAGGGTGGGAATCAGCCCCAGCATTTT,CASSSGQGGNQPQHF
11,TRBV28,-,-,TRBJ2-1,TGTGCCAGCAGTGGTAACAATGAGCAGTTCTTC,CASSGNNEQFF
15,TRBV4-3,TRBD2,-,TRBJ2-1,TGCGCCAGCAGCAAAACTAGCGGGGGTCGCAATGAGCAGTTCTTC,CASSKTSGGRNEQFF
13,TRBV29-1,-,-,TRBJ1-1,TGCAGCGTCGCCCGACACAGTAACACTGAAGCTTTCTTT,CSVARHSNTEAFF
13,TRBV5-5,-,-,TRBJ1-6,TGTGCCAGCAGTTTCGACAGCGGCTCACCCCTCCACTTT,CASSFDSGSPLHF
12,TRBV28,-,-,TRBJ1-2,TGTGCCAGTAATGGCAGGGGCTATGGCTACACCTTC,CASNGRGYGYTF
16,TRBV1,-,once,TRBJ2-3,TGCACCAGCAGCTGGCGGACTAGCGGGAGAGCAGATACGCAGTATTTT,CTSSWRTSGRADTQYF
15,TRBV7-3,-,few,TRBJ1-6,TGTGCCAGCAGCCCCGCCGCCGGGTATAATTCACCCCTCCACTTT,CASSPAAGYNSPLHF
12,TRBV5-6,-,-,TRBJ2-2,TGTGCCAGCAGCTTGGGGGCCGGGGAGCTGTTTTTT,CASSLGAGELFF
13,TRBV19,-,-,TRBJ2-3,TGTGCCAGTAGTATCGCGGGGCCAGATACGCAGTATTTT,CASSIAGPDTQYF